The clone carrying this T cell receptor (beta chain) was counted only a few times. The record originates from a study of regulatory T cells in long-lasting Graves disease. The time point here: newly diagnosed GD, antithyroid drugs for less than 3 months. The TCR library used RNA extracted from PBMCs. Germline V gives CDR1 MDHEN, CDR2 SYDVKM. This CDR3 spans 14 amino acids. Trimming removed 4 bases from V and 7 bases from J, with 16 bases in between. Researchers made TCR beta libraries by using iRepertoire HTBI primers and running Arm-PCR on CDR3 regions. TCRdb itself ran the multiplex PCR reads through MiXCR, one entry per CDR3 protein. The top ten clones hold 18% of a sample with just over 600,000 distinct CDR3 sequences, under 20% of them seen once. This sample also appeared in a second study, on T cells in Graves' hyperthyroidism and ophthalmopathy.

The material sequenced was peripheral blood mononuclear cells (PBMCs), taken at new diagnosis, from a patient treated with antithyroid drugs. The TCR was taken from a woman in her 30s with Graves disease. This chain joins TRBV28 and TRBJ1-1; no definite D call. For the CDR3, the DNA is TGTGCCAGCAGTTCACACGGACGCCTTGTTGAAGCTTTCTTT. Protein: CASSSHGRLVEAFF.